The 11 T cell receptor beta chains below all came from one sample that was sequenced in a study of cytomegalovirus exposure and HLA in healthy donors. Researchers ran the PCR with 60 Vbeta and 13 Jbeta primers. Sequenced by immunoSEQ multiplex PCR; TCRdb stores in-frame clones only, minus some. The top ten clones hold roughly 3.7% of a sample with roughly 100,000 clones, 70% to 85% of them seen once. Sequencing was performed on PBMCs. The receptors derive from a man in his sixties in good health and CMV-seronegative.

The chain couples TRBV7-2 to TRBJ2-7; 8 nucleotides line up with TRBD1. The V gene's germline CDR1 is SGHTA and CDR2 FQGNSA. The CDR3 consists of 14 residues. Trimming removed 0 bases from V and 7 bases from J; junction bases left unmatched: 5. CDR3 sequence: CASSLAQGAGEQYV. The CDR3 DNA sequence: TGTGCCAGCAGCTTAGCGCAGGGGGCGGGTGAGCAGTACGTC.

The genes are TRBV27 and TRBJ1-6, with 8 nucleotides matching TRBD1. Trimming removed 6 bases from V and 8 bases from J; junction bases left unmatched: 12. Germline lookup yields CDR1 MNHEY and CDR2 SMNVEV (reference sequence). The CDR3 has 16 amino acids. The CDR3 DNA follows: TGTGCCAGCAGGGGGGCTAGGACAGGGTTACATTCACCCCTCCACTTT. Translated, it gives CASRGARTGLHSPLHF.

The chain uses TRBV28 and TRBJ1-5, with TRBD1 matching 7 bases. CDR1 MDHEN and CDR2 SYDVKM come from the germline V gene. The CDR3 covers 14 residues. Trimming removed 8 bases from V and 4 bases from J; junction bases left unmatched: 8. The CDR3 protein is CASEGGTANQPQHF. DNA for the CDR3: TGTGCCAGCGAGGGCGGGACAGCAAATCAGCCCCAGCATTTT.

This clone was observed a few times. The chain uses TRBV7-9 and TRBJ1-1; D is ambiguous. Germline CDR1 reads SEHNR; CDR2 reads FQNEAQ (reference sequence). V was clipped by 0 bases and J by 3 bases, with 8 bases between them. CDR3 size: 14 residues. In DNA, the CDR3 is TGTGCCAGCAGCTTAGCGGCGGGGTACACTGAAGCTTTCTTT. Translation gives CASSLAAGYTEAFF. Filled out from reference TRBV7-9 and TRBJ1-1, the complete variable domain reads DTGVSQNPRHKITKRGQNVTFRCDPISEHNRLYWYRQTLGQGPEFLTYFQNEAQLEKSRLLSDRFSAERPKGSFSTLEIQRTEQGDSAMYLCASSLAAGYTEAFFGQGTRLTVV.

The CDR3 loop reads CASSGTGVSNQPQHF. CDR3 coding DNA: TGTGCCAGCAGCGGAACAGGGGTGAGCAATCAGCCCCAGCATTTT. The chain recombines TRBV9 with TRBJ1-5, with TRBD1 matching over 7 bases. CDR3 size: 15 residues. CDR1 and CDR2 (germline): SGDLS, YYNGEE. The ends lost 3 bases at V and 1 base at J; junction bases unmatched: 4.

The chain is built from TRBV30 and TRBJ1-3; D gene uncertain. V lost 4 bases and J 0 bases, leaving 10 bases between the germline ends. This CDR3 has 14 amino acids. Germline CDR1 and CDR2: GTSNPN and SVGIG (reference sequence). The CDR3 nucleotides are TGTGCCTGGAAAAACACCAACTCTGGAAACACCATATATTTT. It codes for CAWKNTNSGNTIYF.

The chain joins TRBV20-1 to TRBJ1-3, with D uncertain. Germline-derived CDR1 and CDR2 are DFQATT and SNEGSKA (reference sequence). V lost 1 base, J lost 4 bases, and 2 bases lay in between. This CDR3 has 11 amino acids. CDR3 coding DNA: TGCAGTGCTAGAGTAGGAAACACCATATATTTT. This translates into CSARVGNTIYF.

The chain uses TRBV28 and TRBJ1-2; TRBD1 agrees at 7 bases. The V and J ends lost 5 bases and 0 bases, in that order; junction bases with no gene match: 12. Germline V gives CDR1 MDHEN, CDR2 SYDVKM. The CDR3 has 17 residues. The CDR3 DNA is TGTGCCAGCAGTCGACAGGGAAGCCCACCCGCTAACTATGGCTACACCTTC. Its translation: CASSRQGSPPANYGYTF.

This clone was found a few times. V is TRBV5-6 and J is TRBJ1-1; D might be TRBD1 (5 bases). In germline, CDR1 is SGHDT, CDR2 YYEEEE. V was pared by 9 bases and J by 0 bases, with 15 bases between. The CDR3 is made up of 14 amino acids. Here the CDR3 DNA reads TGTGCCACCTCAAGATGGGGGGTGAACACTGAAGCTTTCTTT. This gives the protein CATSRWGVNTEAFF.

This clone is a singleton in its sample. The chain links TRBV6-5 to TRBJ2-1, with 10 positions matching TRBD2. The CDR3 has 16 amino acids. The V segment lost 0 bases and the J segment 10 bases; nucleotides outside the gene matches: 9. Germline V lookup: CDR1 MNHEY, CDR2 SVGAGI. The CDR3 is CASSYSASGGLREQFF. CDR3 nucleotide sequence: TGTGCCAGCAGTTACTCGGCTAGCGGGGGTCTAAGGGAGCAGTTCTTC.

Comments on this clone: Other nucleotide sequences from this sample produce the same CDR3. The chain employs TRBV7-2 and TRBJ2-3; possible D gene TRBD2, 7 bases. Deletions cut 0 bases from V and 2 bases from J, with 9 bases between. Germline V gene sequence: CDR1 SGHTA, CDR2 FQGNSA. The CDR3 contains 15 residues. DNA for the CDR3: TGTGCCAGCAGCTTAGCGGGGGGGCCCACAGATACGCAGTATTTT. Translation gives CASSLAGGPTDTQYF.